Below, one TCR beta chain is given with its context. The record originates from a study of human T cells and chemical hapten exposure. The junction had 8 bases not matched to a gene; V was cut back by 6 bases and J by 3 bases. The CDR3 has 14 residues. Time point specified: pre-sensitization, week 0. As for treatment: therapeutic diphenylcyclopropenone sensitization with weekly scalp DPC. TCRdb re-derived calls from the RACE reads in MiXCR, one entry per CDR3 protein. The profile shows tens of thousands of distinct CDR3 sequences, 9.6% of them singletons. This rearrangement joins TRBV12-3 or TRBV12-4 to TRBJ2-7; TRBD1 agrees at 7 bases. This specimen consisted of whole blood, obtained in connection with sensitization to the hapten diphenylcyclopropenone (DPC). This sequence was found in a woman in her thirties or forties with alopecia areata. Some clones in this sample may be carry-over from other donors' samples. The CDR3 DNA is TGTGCCAGCAGAGGAACAGGGGCGGGCTACGAGCAGTACTTC. Its translation is CASRGTGAGYEQYF.